This entry lists 7 T cell receptor beta chains sequenced from one sample in a study of vaccination and CD4 T cells after COVID-19. Which antigens these TCRs recognize remains unknown. Time point noted: late sampling 161 to 241 days after vaccination in a few convalescent patients. Treatment specified: roughly ten-day PBMC culture with coronavirus spike peptide pools or control peptides (ViraFEST assay). The study sequenced cultured CD4+ T cell DNA using the Oncomine TCR Beta short-read assay. TCRdb reprocessed the PCR reads with MiXCR, giving one entry per CDR3 protein. The sample has some 23,000 distinct CDR3 sequences, roughly two fifths seen once. The sample consisted of CD4+ T cells from blood, cultured in vitro, taken about 7 months after SARS-CoV-2 vaccination. The origin of the receptors is a human donor who had recovered from COVID-19.

The chain couples TRBV29-1 to TRBJ1-5, with 11 bases lining up with TRBD1. V lost 6 bases, J lost 3 bases, and 4 bases stayed unmatched. Germline V gene data show CDR1 as SQVTM and CDR2 as ANQGSEA. This CDR3 region has 14 residues. CDR3 DNA sequence: TGCAGCGTCGGGGACAGGGGGAACAATCAGCCCCAGCATTTT. This translates into CSVGDRGNNQPQHF.

The chain couples TRBV28 to TRBJ1-5; D remains ambiguous. The germline V gene encodes CDR1 MDHEN and CDR2 SYDVKM. V was shortened by 2 bases and J by 1 base, with 6 bases between the two germline ends. CDR3 length: 14 residues. The CDR3 DNA sequence: TGTGCCAGCAGTTTAGTTATAAGCAATCAGCCCCAGCATTTT. This codes for CASSLVISNQPQHF.

The chain is built from TRBV20-1 and TRBJ2-1; D uncertain. The CDR3 spans 12 residues. In germline, CDR1 is DFQATT, CDR2 SNEGSKA (reference sequence). Trimming removed 0 bases from V and 9 bases from J, with 9 bases in between. CDR3 amino acids: CSARDLTTEQFF. CDR3 bases: TGCAGTGCTAGAGATCTAACGACTGAGCAGTTCTTC.

The chain employs TRBV7-8 and TRBJ2-7; maybe TRBD2 (6 bases). CDR3 length: 17 residues. Trimming cost V 1 base and J 0 bases, with 16 bases left between them. Germline CDR1 and CDR2: SGHVS and FQNEAQ. CDR3 amino acids: CASSLDWGGPSSYEQYF. The CDR3, as DNA: TGTGCCAGCAGCTTAGATTGGGGAGGCCCAAGCTCCTACGAGCAGTACTTC.

The J gene is TRBJ1-2, the V gene TRBV5-4; no definite D call. Between the trimmed V and J ends, which lost 4 bases and 4 bases, there was a span of 8 bases. Germline values: CDR1 SGHNT, CDR2 YYREEE (reference sequence). The CDR3 is made up of 12 amino acids. Here the CDR3 reads CASSATTYGYTF. For the CDR3, the DNA is TGTGCCAGCAGCGCCACTACCTATGGCTACACCTTC.

As regards this clonotype: A read error may produce the germline difference seen at one junction end. The chain has TRBV7-2 and TRBJ2-1; 8 bases agree with TRBD2. From germline, CDR1 is SGHTA and CDR2 FQGNSA. The CDR3 is made up of 13 amino acids. CDR3 region: CASSQFTSGGQFF. CDR3 DNA: TGCGCCAGCAGCCAGTTTACTAGCGGCGGGCAGTTCTTC.

The chain carries TRBV5-6 and TRBJ2-5, with 9 bases matching TRBD1. Germline V CDR1 and CDR2: SGHDT, YYEEEE. The CDR3 spans 13 residues. Trimming took 4 bases from V and 6 from J; bases not matched to a gene: 4. The CDR3 sequence: CASSRTGGKTQYF. CDR3 DNA: TGTGCCAGCAGCCGAACAGGGGGCAAGACCCAGTACTTC.